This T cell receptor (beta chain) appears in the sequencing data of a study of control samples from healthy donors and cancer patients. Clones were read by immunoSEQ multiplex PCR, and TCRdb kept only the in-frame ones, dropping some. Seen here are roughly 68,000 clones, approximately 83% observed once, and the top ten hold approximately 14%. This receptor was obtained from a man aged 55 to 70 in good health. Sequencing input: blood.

The CDR3 nucleotides are TGTGCCAGCAGCTTACGTTCTGGGGCTAGCGGGAGCACCGGGGAGCTGTTTTTT. It translates to CASSLRSGASGSTGELFF. This sequence joins TRBV3-1 (or the pseudogene TRBV3-2) and TRBJ2-2; TRBD2 aligns across 10 bases. There are 18 residues in the CDR3. V lost 5 bases to trimming and J lost 4 bases; unmatched junction nucleotides: 13. Germline CDR1 LGHDT, CDR2 YNNKEL (reference sequence).